The rows below give T cell receptor beta chains drawn from one sample of a study of CD8+ T cells in alopecia areata. TCRdb keeps only in-frame clones here, not all; method: immunoSEQ multiplex PCR. The data show more than 95,000 clones, about 46% seen once. Sequencing was carried out using NKG2D-low CD8+ T cells sorted from blood. The receptors were sampled from a human donor with alopecia areata. CDR3s include the opening cysteine and the closing phenylalanine or tryptophan. D genes are given only for firm matches. A row's size may be missing; if present it is once, few, many or a size class.

d_gene: NA
j_gene: TRBJ2-7
abundance: once
v_gene: TRBV2
CDR3nt: TGTGCCAGCAGTGGGACGTCTCCCTACGAGCAGTACTTC
CDR3aa: CASSGTSPYEQYF

d_gene: NA
j_gene: TRBJ2-3
abundance: few
v_gene: TRBV29-1
CDR3nt: TGCAGCGTTGACAGGCTAGCGATCAACACAGATACGCAGTATTTT
CDR3aa: CSVDRLAINTDTQYF

d_gene: NA
j_gene: TRBJ1-2
abundance: NA
v_gene: TRBV30
CDR3nt: TGTGCCTGGAGTCCACTGAACTATGGCTACACCTTC
CDR3aa: CAWSPLNYGYTF

d_gene: NA
j_gene: TRBJ2-5
abundance: NA
v_gene: TRBV29-1
CDR3nt: TGCAGCGCACTCCCGGAAAGGGGGTACCAAGAGACCCAGTACTTC
CDR3aa: CSALPERGYQETQYF

d_gene: NA
j_gene: TRBJ2-7
abundance: few
v_gene: TRBV28
CDR3nt: TGTGCCAGCAACCCCGGGACCCGGAACGAGCAGTACTTC
CDR3aa: CASNPGTRNEQYF

d_gene: TRBD2
j_gene: TRBJ2-7
abundance: NA
v_gene: TRBV7-2
CDR3nt: TGTGCCAGCAGCTTAGCGGGAGGGCTTTACGAGCAGTACTTC
CDR3aa: CASSLAGGLYEQYF

d_gene: TRBD1
j_gene: TRBJ2-1
abundance: NA
v_gene: TRBV29-1
CDR3nt: TGCAGCGTAGAGCGGACAGGGACGGTTGAGCAGTTCTTC
CDR3aa: CSVERTGTVEQFF

d_gene: NA
j_gene: TRBJ2-7
abundance: NA
v_gene: TRBV9
CDR3nt: TGTGCCAGCAGCGTCGAGGACAGCTACGAGCAGTACTTC
CDR3aa: CASSVEDSYEQYF

d_gene: NA
j_gene: TRBJ1-2
abundance: NA
v_gene: TRBV27
CDR3nt: TGTGCCAGCAGTTTAGCCGGGACTTACACCTTC
CDR3aa: CASSLAGTYTF

d_gene: NA
j_gene: TRBJ1-1
abundance: NA
v_gene: TRBV5-6
CDR3nt: TGTGCCAGCAGCTGGGGTGACACTGAAGCTTTCTTT
CDR3aa: CASSWGDTEAFF

d_gene: TRBD1
j_gene: TRBJ1-2
abundance: NA
v_gene: TRBV29-1
CDR3nt: TGCAGCGTTGAATCCGACAGGGACTATGGCTACACCTTC
CDR3aa: CSVESDRDYGYTF

d_gene: NA
j_gene: TRBJ2-3
abundance: once
v_gene: TRBV7-9
CDR3nt: TGTGCCAGCAGCTCAGCACCAGATACGCAGTATTTT
CDR3aa: CASSSAPDTQYF

d_gene: NA
j_gene: TRBJ2-1
abundance: NA
v_gene: TRBV29-1
CDR3nt: TGCAGCGTGCCCGATGGTATTGAGCAGTTCTTC
CDR3aa: CSVPDGIEQFF

d_gene: TRBD2
j_gene: TRBJ2-3
abundance: NA
v_gene: TRBV5-1
CDR3nt: TGCGCCAGCAGCTTAAAGGCTAGCGGGAGTTTGGCAGATACGCAGTATTTT
CDR3aa: CASSLKASGSLADTQYF

d_gene: NA
j_gene: TRBJ1-6
abundance: few
v_gene: TRBV6-5
CDR3nt: TGTGCCAGCAGTTACGGGAATAATTCACCCCTCCACTTT
CDR3aa: CASSYGNNSPLHF

d_gene: NA
j_gene: TRBJ1-1
abundance: NA
v_gene: TRBV6-5
CDR3nt: TGTGCCAGCAGTAACCAGCCCGGACGGCCGCTGAGAGCTTTCTTT
CDR3aa: CASSNQPGRPLRAFF

d_gene: NA
j_gene: TRBJ2-1
abundance: NA
v_gene: TRBV25-1
CDR3nt: TGTGCCAGCAGCCTTCCCTTAGGCAACCAGCAGTTCTTC
CDR3aa: CASSLPLGNQQFF

d_gene: NA
j_gene: TRBJ2-5
abundance: NA
v_gene: TRBV7-9
CDR3nt: TGTGCCAGCAGCTTAGATCTGGGGCAAGAGACCCAGTACTTC
CDR3aa: CASSLDLGQETQYF

d_gene: NA
j_gene: TRBJ2-3
abundance: NA
v_gene: TRBV25-1
CDR3nt: TGTGCCAGCAGTCCGGGACCTGGGGCGCAGTATTTT
CDR3aa: CASSPGPGAQYF

d_gene: TRBD1
j_gene: TRBJ1-2
abundance: NA
v_gene: TRBV30
CDR3nt: TGTGCCTGGAGTCTGGGACAGGGCAGCTATGGCTACACCTTC
CDR3aa: CAWSLGQGSYGYTF

d_gene: NA
j_gene: TRBJ2-3
abundance: few
v_gene: TRBV18
CDR3nt: TGTGCCAGCTCACCAGGACAGTCCGATACAGATACGCAGTATTTT
CDR3aa: CASSPGQSDTDTQYF

d_gene: NA
j_gene: TRBJ2-1
abundance: few
v_gene: TRBV29-1
CDR3nt: TGCAGCGTTGATGCAGGGTACGATTCCGATGAGCAGTTCTTC
CDR3aa: CSVDAGYDSDEQFF

d_gene: NA
j_gene: TRBJ1-1
abundance: NA
v_gene: TRBV29-1
CDR3nt: TGCAGCGTTGATCCGGACGGCAACACTGAAGCTTTCTTT
CDR3aa: CSVDPDGNTEAFF

d_gene: NA
j_gene: TRBJ2-1
abundance: NA
v_gene: TRBV30
CDR3nt: TGTGCCGGTCTCGGCAATGAGCAGTTCTTC
CDR3aa: CAGLGNEQFF

d_gene: TRBD2
j_gene: TRBJ2-6
abundance: NA
v_gene: TRBV6-1
CDR3nt: TGTGCCAGCAGTACGGGACTAGCTGGGGCCAACGTCCTGACTTTC
CDR3aa: CASSTGLAGANVLTF

d_gene: TRBD2
j_gene: TRBJ2-7
abundance: few
v_gene: TRBV29-1
CDR3nt: TGCAGCGTTGAAGGACTAGCGGGAGACTACGAGCAGTACTTC
CDR3aa: CSVEGLAGDYEQYF

d_gene: NA
j_gene: TRBJ1-1
abundance: NA
v_gene: TRBV9
CDR3nt: TGTGCCAGCAGCGTAGTTGGGGAAGGGAGCACTGAAGCTTTCTTT
CDR3aa: CASSVVGEGSTEAFF

d_gene: TRBD2
j_gene: TRBJ2-1
abundance: NA
v_gene: TRBV5-6
CDR3nt: TGTGCCAGCACATCGGGACTAGCGGGAAGGATCTTC
CDR3aa: CASTSGLAGRIF

d_gene: TRBD1
j_gene: TRBJ2-5
abundance: NA
v_gene: TRBV5-1
CDR3nt: TGCGCCAGCAGCTACAGACAGGGTCAAGAGACCCAGTACTTC
CDR3aa: CASSYRQGQETQYF

d_gene: TRBD2
j_gene: TRBJ2-7
abundance: NA
v_gene: TRBV29-1
CDR3nt: TGCAGCGTTGAAGGACTAGCGGGGAGCTCCTACGAGCAGTACTTC
CDR3aa: CSVEGLAGSSYEQYF

d_gene: TRBD1
j_gene: TRBJ2-3
abundance: few
v_gene: TRBV4-3
CDR3nt: TGCGCCAGCAGCCAAGCTCAGGGACAGCACACAGATACGCAGTATTTT
CDR3aa: CASSQAQGQHTDTQYF

d_gene: TRBD1
j_gene: TRBJ2-7
abundance: many
v_gene: TRBV28
CDR3nt: TGTGCCAGCAGATACCGACAGGGGGCGGTCGAGCAGTACTTC
CDR3aa: CASRYRQGAVEQYF

d_gene: TRBD2
j_gene: TRBJ2-5
abundance: NA
v_gene: TRBV23-1
CDR3nt: TGCGCCAGCAGTCAATCTCTAGCGGCCCCCCCAGAGACCCAGTACTTC
CDR3aa: CASSQSLAAPPETQYF

d_gene: NA
j_gene: TRBJ1-2
abundance: few
v_gene: TRBV29-1
CDR3nt: TGCAGCGTTGAAGTCCGAAGGGGCATCATTAACTATGGCTACACCTTC
CDR3aa: CSVEVRRGIINYGYTF

d_gene: TRBD2
j_gene: TRBJ2-7
abundance: few
v_gene: TRBV5-6
CDR3nt: TGTGCCAGCAGCGGTGGCGGGAGCGAGCAGTACTTC
CDR3aa: CASSGGGSEQYF

d_gene: NA
j_gene: TRBJ1-1
abundance: NA
v_gene: TRBV12-5
CDR3nt: TGTGCTAGTGGTTTGGTAGTCACAGGGAACACTGAAGCTTTCTTT
CDR3aa: CASGLVVTGNTEAFF

d_gene: TRBD1
j_gene: TRBJ2-1
abundance: NA
v_gene: TRBV4-1
CDR3nt: TGCGCCAGCAGCCAAGAGACAGGGGCCGGGCAGTTCTTC
CDR3aa: CASSQETGAGQFF

d_gene: TRBD2
j_gene: TRBJ2-1
abundance: NA
v_gene: TRBV10-3
CDR3nt: TGTGCCATCAGTGAGTCGCTAGCGGGAAGAAACGGTGAGCAGTTCTTC
CDR3aa: CAISESLAGRNGEQFF

d_gene: NA
j_gene: TRBJ1-2
abundance: once
v_gene: TRBV6-5
CDR3nt: TGTGCCAGCAGCCTCTCTACGGGGGGGTATGGCTACACCTTC
CDR3aa: CASSLSTGGYGYTF

d_gene: NA
j_gene: TRBJ2-5
abundance: NA
v_gene: TRBV27
CDR3nt: TGTGCCAGCAGCCTCGCGGCCGGGACCCAGTACTTC
CDR3aa: CASSLAAGTQYF